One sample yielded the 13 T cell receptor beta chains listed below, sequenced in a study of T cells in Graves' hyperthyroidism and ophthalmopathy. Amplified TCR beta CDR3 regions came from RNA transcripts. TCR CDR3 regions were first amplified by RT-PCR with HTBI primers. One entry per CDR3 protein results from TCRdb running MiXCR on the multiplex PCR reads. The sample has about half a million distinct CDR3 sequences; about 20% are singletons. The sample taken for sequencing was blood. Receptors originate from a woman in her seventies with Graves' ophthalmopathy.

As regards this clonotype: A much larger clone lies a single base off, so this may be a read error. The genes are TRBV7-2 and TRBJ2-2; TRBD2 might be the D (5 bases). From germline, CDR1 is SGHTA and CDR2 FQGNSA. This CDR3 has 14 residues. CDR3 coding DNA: TGTGCCAGCAGCCATTTGGTCGACACCGGGGATCTGTTTTTT. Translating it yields CASSHLVDTGDLFF.

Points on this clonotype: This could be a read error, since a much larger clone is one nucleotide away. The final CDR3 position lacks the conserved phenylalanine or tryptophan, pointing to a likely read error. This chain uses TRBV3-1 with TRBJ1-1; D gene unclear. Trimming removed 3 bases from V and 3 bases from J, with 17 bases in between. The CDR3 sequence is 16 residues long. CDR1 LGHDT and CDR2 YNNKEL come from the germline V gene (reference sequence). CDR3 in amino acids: CASSQWDVGSDTEAFS. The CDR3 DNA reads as TGTGCCAGCAGCCAGTGGGATGTTGGGAGTGACACTGAAGCTTTCTCT.

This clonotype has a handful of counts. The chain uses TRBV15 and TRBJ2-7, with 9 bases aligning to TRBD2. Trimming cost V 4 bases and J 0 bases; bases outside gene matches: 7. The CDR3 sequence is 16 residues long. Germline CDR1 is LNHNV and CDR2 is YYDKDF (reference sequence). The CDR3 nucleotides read TGTGCCACCAGCACCCTGTCGGGACTAGCCTCCTACGAGCAGTACTTC. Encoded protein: CATSTLSGLASYEQYF.

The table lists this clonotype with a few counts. In DNA, the CDR3 is TGTGCCAGCAGCCAGTCCGTGGGTACGCAGTATTTT. Translation: CASSQSVGTQYF. The J gene is TRBJ2-3, the V gene TRBV3-1, with unresolved D. V was clipped by 3 bases and J by 8 bases, with 9 bases between them. Germline CDR1 LGHDT, CDR2 YNNKEL (reference sequence). The CDR3 extends over 12 amino acids.

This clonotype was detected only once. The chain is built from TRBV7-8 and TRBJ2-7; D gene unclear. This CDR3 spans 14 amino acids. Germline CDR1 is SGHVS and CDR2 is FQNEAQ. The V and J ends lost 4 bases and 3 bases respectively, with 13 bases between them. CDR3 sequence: CASSSLDLGYEQYV. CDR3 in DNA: TGTGCCAGCAGCTCACTCGATTTAGGCTACGAGCAGTACGTC.

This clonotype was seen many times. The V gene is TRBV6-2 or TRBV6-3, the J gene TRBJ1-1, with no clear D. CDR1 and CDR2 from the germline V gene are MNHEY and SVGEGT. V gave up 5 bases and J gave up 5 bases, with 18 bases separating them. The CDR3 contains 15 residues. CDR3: CASSLGRTQSTEAFF. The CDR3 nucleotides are TGTGCCAGCAGTCTCGGAAGGACTCAGAGTACTGAAGCTTTCTTT.

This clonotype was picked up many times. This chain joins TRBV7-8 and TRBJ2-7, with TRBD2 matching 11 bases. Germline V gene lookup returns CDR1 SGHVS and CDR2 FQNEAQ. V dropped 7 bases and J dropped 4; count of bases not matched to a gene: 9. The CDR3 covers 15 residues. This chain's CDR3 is CASTSTSGSGYEQYF. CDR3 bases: TGTGCCAGCACCTCCACTAGCGGGAGTGGTTACGAGCAGTACTTC.

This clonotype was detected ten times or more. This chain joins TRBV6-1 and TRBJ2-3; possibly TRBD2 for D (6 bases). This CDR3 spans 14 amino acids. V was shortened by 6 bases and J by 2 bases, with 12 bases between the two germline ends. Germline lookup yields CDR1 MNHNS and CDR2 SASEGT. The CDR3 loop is CASSRGLPTDTQYF. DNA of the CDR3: TGTGCCAGCAGCAGAGGACTACCCACAGATACGCAGTATTTT.

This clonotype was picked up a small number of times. CDR3 sequence reads: CSASTGGGQPQHF. The CDR3 bases are TGCAGTGCCTCAACAGGGGGCGGCCAGCCCCAGCATTTT. This chain connects TRBV20-1 to TRBJ1-5; TRBD1 matches at 9 bases. The CDR3 is made up of 13 amino acids. Germline trimming cut 6 bases from V and 7 bases from J; bases unmatched to any gene: 7. The germline gives CDR1 DFQATT, CDR2 SNEGSKA (reference sequence).

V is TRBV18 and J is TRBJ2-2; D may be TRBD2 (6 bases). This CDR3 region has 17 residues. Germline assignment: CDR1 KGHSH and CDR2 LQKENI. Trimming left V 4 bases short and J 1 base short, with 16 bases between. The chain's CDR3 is CASSHGGTSVNTGELFF. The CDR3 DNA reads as TGTGCCAGCTCACACGGGGGTACATCAGTGAACACCGGGGAGCTGTTTTTT.

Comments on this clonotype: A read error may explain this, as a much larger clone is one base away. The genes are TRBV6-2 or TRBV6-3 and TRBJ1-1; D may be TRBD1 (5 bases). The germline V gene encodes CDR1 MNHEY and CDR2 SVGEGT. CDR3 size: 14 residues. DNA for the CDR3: TGTGCCAGCAGCCCGGGACCGTCGAACGCTGAAGCTTTCTTT. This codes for CASSPGPSNAEAFF.

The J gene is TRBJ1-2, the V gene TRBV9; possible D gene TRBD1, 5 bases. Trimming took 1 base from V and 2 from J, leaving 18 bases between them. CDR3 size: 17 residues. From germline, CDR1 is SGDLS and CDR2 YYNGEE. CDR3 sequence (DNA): TGTGCCAGCAGCGTAATCCGGGACCCAGGAGGGAACTATGGCTACACCTTC. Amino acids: CASSVIRDPGGNYGYTF.

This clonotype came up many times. The CDR3 loop reads CASSLREGNTGELFF. The CDR3 DNA is TGTGCCAGCAGTTTGCGGGAGGGGAACACCGGGGAGCTGTTTTTT. V and J are TRBV12-3 or TRBV12-4 and TRBJ2-2; 9 bases are shared with TRBD2. The CDR3 is 15 amino acids. The J segment lost 1 base and the V segment lost 3 bases, leaving 0 bases of the junction unmatched.